A single sample gave rise to the 27 T cell receptor beta chains below, sequenced in a study of PD-1 blockade in classical Hodgkin lymphoma. Documented time point: cycle 4 day 1 (C4D1), after around six weeks of nivolumab. Every patient had relapsed following autologous stem cell transplantation, and cohorts differed in brentuximab vedotin exposure. TCRdb's copy holds only in-frame clones and misses some; the assay was immunoSEQ multiplex PCR. The data show under 130,000 clones, roughly nine tenths seen once. Sequenced material: peripheral blood mononuclear cells (PBMCs), taken before the fourth cycle of nivolumab. Receptor source: a human donor with classical Hodgkin lymphoma.

In this sample, this clone turned up a few times. V gene TRBV29-1 combines with J gene TRBJ2-1; D is unclear. In germline, CDR1 is SQVTM, CDR2 ANQGSEA. The CDR3 is 16 amino acids. The V end was cut by 3 bases, the J end by 0 bases, with 15 bases between. The CDR3 nucleotides read TGCAGCGTTGAGGCGAGTGAACTCGGCTCCTACAATGAGCAGTTCTTC. Translation gives CSVEASELGSYNEQFF.

This clone appeared a single time. V gene TRBV5-1 combines with J gene TRBJ2-3; TRBD2 aligns across 11 bases. The CDR3 covers 17 residues. Germline V gene sequence: CDR1 SGHRS, CDR2 YFSETQ. The V segment lost 3 bases and the J segment 5 bases; nucleotides outside the gene matches: 11. As DNA, the CDR3 is TGCGCCAGCAGCTGGGACACTAGCGGGAGTTTTGGAGATACGCAGTATTTT. Residues: CASSWDTSGSFGDTQYF.

This chain uses TRBV13 with TRBJ2-3, with 8 nucleotides matching TRBD2. Looked up from germline, CDR1 is PRHDT and CDR2 is FYEKMQ (reference sequence). V lost 0 bases, J lost 4 bases, and 3 bases stayed unmatched. This CDR3 comprises 15 residues. The CDR3 bases are TGTGCCAGCAGCTTAGGCCGGGGGGGCGCAGATACGCAGTATTTT. It specifies CASSLGRGGADTQYF.

The chain carries TRBV5-4 and TRBJ2-7; 7 nucleotides line up with TRBD1. CDR1 SGHNT and CDR2 YYREEE come from the germline V gene (reference sequence). This CDR3 has 16 amino acids. With 0 bases clipped from V and 2 bases from J, the junction kept 8 bases outside the gene matches. This CDR3 is CASSLGGQVYAYEQYF. CDR3 nucleotide sequence: TGTGCCAGCAGCTTGGGCGGACAGGTATATGCCTACGAGCAGTACTTC.

The V call is TRBV5-6, the J call TRBJ1-5; D might be TRBD1 (5 bases). The CDR3 contains 15 residues. Trimming cost V 0 bases and J 2 bases, with 9 bases left between them. The V gene's germline CDR1 is SGHDT and CDR2 YYEEEE. Here the CDR3 DNA reads TGTGCCAGCAGCTTGGGTCAGGGCGGCAATCAGCCCCAGCATTTT. Translated, it gives CASSLGQGGNQPQHF.

The V gene is TRBV6-5, the J gene TRBJ1-1; D might be TRBD1 (6 bases). The CDR3 sequence is 15 residues long. Trimming removed 7 bases at V and 3 bases at J, with 18 bases between. Germline values: CDR1 MNHEY, CDR2 SVGAGI. The DNA of the CDR3 is TGTGCCAGCACCCTAACAGGGAGTGGGGACACTGAAGCTTTCTTT. Translating it yields CASTLTGSGDTEAFF.

This chain connects TRBV4-2 to TRBJ2-4, with 8 bases that match TRBD1. CDR1 and CDR2 (germline): LGHNA, YNFKEQ. This CDR3 region has 16 residues. Germline trimming cut 3 bases from V and 2 bases from J; bases unmatched to any gene: 6. CDR3 nucleotide sequence: TGTGCCAGCAGCCATGGACAGGGTACGACCAAAAACATTCAGTACTTC. Its protein product is CASSHGQGTTKNIQYF.

Only one count was recorded for this clone. J is TRBJ1-5 and V is TRBV6-6; D is undetermined. Trimming shortened V by 6 bases and J by 0 bases, and 12 bases separated the two germline ends. The CDR3 length is 15 residues. CDR1 is MNHNY, CDR2 SVGAGI, per germline (reference sequence). This CDR3 reads CASSHEGGSNQPQHF. CDR3 sequence (DNA): TGTGCCAGCAGCCATGAAGGAGGTAGCAATCAGCCCCAGCATTTT.

V gene TRBV6-6 combines with J gene TRBJ1-2; D is unresolved. The CDR3 runs 11 residues. Looked up from germline, CDR1 is MNHNY and CDR2 is SVGAGI (reference sequence). Deletions cut 8 bases from V and 6 bases from J, with 10 bases between. CDR3 sequence (DNA): TGTGCCAGCGTCGGGTCGGATGGCTACACCTTC. Amino acid sequence: CASVGSDGYTF.

The CDR3 DNA follows: TGTGCCAGCTCACCGATCCGGTATAGCAATCAGCCCCAGCATTTT. As protein: CASSPIRYSNQPQHF. V is TRBV18 and J is TRBJ1-5; D ambiguous. Between the trimmed V and J ends, which lost 3 bases and 0 bases, there was a span of 9 bases. The germline gives CDR1 KGHSH, CDR2 LQKENI. CDR3 length: 15 residues.

This clone came up a few times. This sequence joins TRBV6-1 and TRBJ1-1; tentative D call: TRBD1 (5 bases). The CDR3 totals 14 residues. V lost 6 bases and J 4 bases, leaving 15 bases between the germline ends. Germline loops: CDR1 MNHNS, CDR2 SASEGT. The CDR3 DNA reads as TGTGCCAGCAGCGGGGCCTGGCTAGGCACTGAAGCTTTCTTT. It is translated as CASSGAWLGTEAFF.

The chain is built from TRBV27 and TRBJ2-7, with TRBD1 matching over 9 bases. The CDR3 consists of 15 residues. CDR1 is MNHEY, CDR2 SMNVEV, per germline (reference sequence). With V trimmed by 3 bases and J by 3 bases, 6 bases remained unmatched. CDR3 DNA: TGTGCCAGCAGTTTGGGACAGGGAGGTCTCTACGAGCAGTACTTC. This translates into CASSLGQGGLYEQYF.

This sequence joins TRBV28 and TRBJ2-2; no firm D call. Germline V gene sequence: CDR1 MDHEN, CDR2 SYDVKM. V was pared by 6 bases and J by 6 bases, with 14 bases between. This CDR3 is built from 14 residues. The chain's CDR3 is CASRGMGWSGELFF. CDR3 coding DNA: TGTGCCAGCAGGGGGATGGGGTGGTCCGGGGAGCTGTTTTTT.

The CDR3 DNA follows: TGTGCCATCAGACCCGGGACAGGGACTAGCACAGATACGCAGTATTTT. It codes for CAIRPGTGTSTDTQYF. The V gene is TRBV10-3, the J gene TRBJ2-3; 9 nucleotides match TRBD1. Looked up from germline, CDR1 is ENHRY and CDR2 is SYGVKD. CDR3 length: 16 residues. Germline trimming cut 6 bases from V and 0 bases from J; bases unmatched to any gene: 7.

V gene TRBV7-7 combines with J gene TRBJ2-1, with 11 positions matching TRBD2. Germline-derived CDR1 and CDR2 are SSHAT and FNYEAQ (reference sequence). The CDR3 runs 15 residues. Trimming cost V 5 bases and J 4 bases; bases outside gene matches: 4. The CDR3: CASSGRLAGYNEQFF. In DNA, the CDR3 is TGTGCCAGCAGCGGCCGACTAGCGGGGTACAATGAGCAGTTCTTC.

This clone appeared a single time. The sample carries other DNA sequences with the same CDR3. The CDR3 loop reads CASSLAGAGGYTF. The CDR3 bases are TGTGCCAGCAGCTTGGCCGGGGCAGGGGGCTACACCTTC. V is TRBV5-6 and J is TRBJ1-2, with D perhaps matching TRBD1 (5 bases). In germline, CDR1 is SGHDT, CDR2 YYEEEE. The CDR3 consists of 13 residues. With 0 bases removed from V and 8 bases from J, the gap between germline ends came to 11 bases.

The chain carries TRBV7-2 and TRBJ2-2; D gene ambiguous. Deletions cut 7 bases from V and 4 bases from J, with 7 bases between. CDR1 is SGHTA and CDR2 is FQGNSA in the germline V gene. The CDR3 length is 12 residues. DNA for the CDR3: TGTGCCAGCAATGGCGGCACCGGGGAGCTGTTTTTT. This encodes CASNGGTGELFF.

The chain is built from TRBV7-9 and TRBJ1-1, with D unclear. V lost 7 bases and J lost 4, with 13 bases in between. The germline gives CDR1 SEHNR, CDR2 FQNEAQ (reference sequence). CDR3 length: 13 residues. CDR3 protein: CASTLGRGTEAFF. CDR3 bases: TGTGCCAGCACCCTTGGACGGGGCACTGAAGCTTTCTTT. The entire variable domain, with the rest obtained from reference TRBV7-9 and TRBJ1-1, is as follows: DTGVSQNPRHKITKRGQNVTFRCDPISEHNRLYWYRQTLGQGPEFLTYFQNEAQLEKSRLLSDRFSAERPKGSFSTLEIQRTEQGDSAMYLCASTLGRGTEAFFGQGTRLTVV.

DNA for the CDR3: TGTGCCAGCAGCCCAGGTCCTCGCACTGAAGCTTTCTTT. Translation gives CASSPGPRTEAFF. V usage is TRBV11-3 and J usage is TRBJ1-1; D remains unclear. The V gene lost 5 bases and the J gene lost 4 bases, with 11 bases spanning the gap. Per germline, CDR1 SGHNT and CDR2 YENEEA. The CDR3 runs 13 residues.

The J gene is TRBJ1-3, the V gene TRBV5-1, with 11 bases fitting TRBD1. This CDR3 is 14 amino acids long. V trimming: 7 bases; J trimming: 9 bases; junction bases outside the gene matches: 9. Germline assignment: CDR1 SGHRS and CDR2 YFSETQ. CDR3 bases: TGCGCCAGCGGACGGGACAGGGGGGTTGGCACCATATATTTT. Translation: CASGRDRGVGTIYF.

In its sample, this clone was seen once. J is TRBJ2-2 and V is TRBV6-1, with D tentatively TRBD1 or TRBD2 (5 bases each). CDR3 length: 13 residues. Trimming removed 7 bases from V and 5 bases from J, with 11 bases in between. The germline CDR1 and CDR2 sequences are MNHNS and SASEGT. The CDR3 sequence is CASNTWGTGELFF. The CDR3 bases are TGTGCCAGCAACACCTGGGGGACCGGGGAGCTGTTTTTT.

This clone has just one count. The genes are TRBV5-4 and TRBJ2-3, with no clear D. The CDR3 contains 15 residues. Germline V CDR1 and CDR2: SGHNT, YYREEE (reference sequence). V was cut by 0 bases and J by 0 bases, with 8 bases left in between. CDR3 sequence (DNA): TGTGCCAGCAGCTTGGAACTCGGCAGCACAGATACGCAGTATTTT. Amino acids: CASSLELGSTDTQYF.

The chain combines TRBV5-1 with TRBJ1-4; no clear D. With 4 bases removed from V and 8 bases from J, the gap between germline ends came to 12 bases. CDR1 and CDR2 from the germline V gene are SGHRS and YFSETQ. This CDR3 is 13 amino acids long. CDR3 sequence: CASSPLGLEKLFF. The CDR3 region has the DNA TGCGCCAGCAGCCCCCTTGGGCTAGAAAAACTGTTTTTT. The variable domain in full, with the rest retrieved from reference TRBV5-1 and TRBJ1-4, is KAGVTQTPRYLIKTRGQQVTLSCSPISGHRSVSWYQQTPGQGLQFLFEYFSETQRNKGNFPGRFSGRQFSNSRSEMNVSTLELGDSALYLCASSPLGLEKLFFGSGTQLSVL.

CDR3 DNA sequence: TGTGCCATCAGTGAGTCCGGGACAGGGGTTTCCTACGAGCAGTACTTC. Protein sequence: CAISESGTGVSYEQYF. The chain links TRBV10-3 to TRBJ2-7, with 10 bases that match TRBD1. With 0 bases clipped from V and 1 base from J, the junction kept 3 bases outside the gene matches. This CDR3 is 16 amino acids long. Germline CDR1 and CDR2: ENHRY and SYGVKD.

V gene TRBV2 combines with J gene TRBJ2-6, with 9 nucleotides matching TRBD1. Losses at the gene ends were 6 bases for V and 2 bases for J; bases not matched to a gene: 11. The germline gives CDR1 SNHLY, CDR2 FYNNEI. The CDR3 is 18 amino acids. CDR3 loop: CASSKLGQGTTGANVLTF. The CDR3 DNA reads as TGTGCCAGCAGCAAACTGGGACAGGGCACTACTGGGGCCAACGTCCTGACTTTC.

This clone was seen a handful of times. The rearrangement uses TRBV5-4 and TRBJ2-5, with a possible D match to TRBD2 (6 bases). In germline, CDR1 is SGHNT, CDR2 YYREEE (reference sequence). V lost 5 bases and J 5 bases, leaving 10 bases between the germline ends. CDR3 length: 12 residues. The CDR3 DNA reads TGTGCCAGCAGTCCACGGGAGGAGACCCAGTACTTC. Residues: CASSPREETQYF. Drawing the rest from reference TRBV5-4 and TRBJ2-5, the complete variable domain is ETGVTQSPTHLIKTRGQQVTLRCSSQSGHNTVSWYQQALGQGPQFIFQYYREEENGRGNFPPRFSGLQFPNYSSELNVNALELDDSALYLCASSPREETQYFGPGTRLLVL.

J is TRBJ2-4 and V is TRBV7-2, with 15 bases fitting TRBD2. The V segment lost 5 bases and the J segment 3 bases; nucleotides outside the gene matches: 5. CDR3 length: 17 amino acids. Per germline, CDR1 SGHTA and CDR2 FQGNSA. CDR3 coding DNA: TGTGCCAGCAGCCCAAGGGGACTAGCGGGAGGCAAAAACATTCAGTACTTC. Translation gives CASSPRGLAGGKNIQYF. Full variable domain (remainder filled in from reference TRBV7-2 and TRBJ2-4): GAGVSQSPSNKVTEKGKDVELRCDPISGHTALYWYRQSLGQGLEFLIYFQGNSAPDKSGLPSDRFSAERTGGSVSTLTIQRTQQEDSAVYLCASSPRGLAGGKNIQYFGAGTRLSVL.